This entry lists 18 T cell receptor beta chains sequenced from one sample in a study of tumor and adjacent non-tumor tissue in lung cancer. No cell sorting was done before RNA was extracted from the tissue. This non-tumor lung sample came from over 3 cm beyond the tumor edge. The library came from three nested PCR rounds adapted from ARM-PCR protocols. MiXCR was run by TCRdb on the multiplex PCR reads, yielding one entry per CDR3 protein. The data hold approximately 120,000 distinct CDR3 sequences, with 50% to 70% observed a single time. Source material: distant non-tumor lung tissue. The receptors were sampled from a man in his sixties with non-small cell lung cancer.

This clonotype was counted ten times or more. This rearrangement joins TRBV29-1 to TRBJ2-1; D is unresolved. This CDR3 contains 13 residues. Germline CDR1 and CDR2: SQVTM and ANQGSEA. V gave up 3 bases and J gave up 9 bases, with 15 bases separating them. CDR3 DNA sequence: TGCAGCGTTGAGCCCCAGGTTCCCGGTGAGCAGTTCTTC. It codes for CSVEPQVPGEQFF.

This clonotype was seen only a few times. Being one base from a much bigger clone, this may be a read error. A read error is likely, as this CDR3 ends without the conserved phenylalanine or tryptophan. The genes are TRBV6-5 and TRBJ2-1; D gene ambiguous. CDR3 length: 11 amino acids. Germline CDR1 is MNHEY and CDR2 is SVGAGI. V was shortened by 4 bases and J by 10 bases, with 8 bases between the two germline ends. The CDR3 region is CASSSTAEQFL. CDR3 DNA sequence: TGTGCCAGCAGTTCCACCGCGGAGCAGTTCTTA.

The sample holds a few counts of this clonotype. The CDR3 end shows no conserved phenylalanine or tryptophan, and so a read error is likely. The chain is built from TRBV12-3 or TRBV12-4 and TRBJ1-4; no reliable D call. Trimming left V 3 bases short and J 8 bases short, with 7 bases between. This CDR3 has 12 residues. CDR3 in amino acids: CASSLSGEKLFY. The CDR3 DNA sequence: TGTGCCAGCAGTTTGTCCGGAGAAAAACTGTTTTAT.

In this sample, this clonotype turned up a few times. This may arise from a read error, as a much more abundant clone is one base away. This chain joins TRBV12-3 or TRBV12-4 and TRBJ2-1; the D gene is possibly TRBD2 (6 bases). V was shortened by 5 bases and J by 9 bases, with 20 bases between the two germline ends. CDR3 size: 15 residues. The CDR3 DNA sequence: TGTGCCAGCAGTACTTCTAGCGAGAGTAGTAGTGAGCAGTTCTTC. It codes for CASSTSSESSSEQFF.

About this clonotype: The CDR3 end shows no conserved phenylalanine or tryptophan, and so a read error is likely. This chain joins TRBV6-5 and TRBJ2-3, with TRBD2 matching over 7 bases. CDR1 MNHEY and CDR2 SVGAGI come from the germline V gene. After removal of 2 bases from V and 0 bases from J, the junction contained 5 bases not matched to a gene. The CDR3 contains 16 residues. CDR3 loop: CASSYRGGSSTDTQYY. The CDR3 nucleotides are TGTGCCAGCAGTTACCGGGGCGGGAGTAGCACAGATACGCAGTATTAT.

As to this clonotype: This may be a read error, as it is one base from a much larger clone. V and J are TRBV6-5 and TRBJ2-3, with a weak D call TRBD2 (6 bases). Germline V gene sequence: CDR1 MNHEY, CDR2 SVGAGI. The CDR3 runs to 12 residues. The chain's CDR3 is CVSRLGLGMEYF. CDR3 coding DNA: TGTGTCAGCAGGCTGGGACTGGGAATGGAGTATTTT.

Comment on this clonotype: As the CDR3 is not closed by the conserved phenylalanine or tryptophan, this likely results from a read error. This chain links TRBV5-6 with TRBJ1-2; D not resolved. The CDR3 extends over 14 amino acids. Germline values: CDR1 SGHDT, CDR2 YYEEEE. The CDR3 coding sequence is TGTGCCAGCAACTTGCAGCGAACGGCCTATGGCTACACCTTG. Translated, it gives CASNLQRTAYGYTL.

V gene TRBV19 combines with J gene TRBJ1-2, with 7 nucleotides matching TRBD1. The J segment lost 6 bases and the V segment lost 5 bases, leaving 9 bases of the junction unmatched. CDR3 length equals 14 residues. Looked up from germline, CDR1 is LNHDA and CDR2 is SQIVND (reference sequence). The CDR3 is CASSLTGMGNGYTF. The CDR3 DNA is TGTGCCAGTAGTTTGACAGGGATGGGGAATGGCTACACCTTC.

This clonotype has ten or more counts. The chain employs TRBV5-4 and TRBJ1-1; no reliable D call. Looked up from germline, CDR1 is SGHNT and CDR2 is YYREEE (reference sequence). The CDR3 consists of 14 residues. Trimming removed 1 base at V and 1 base at J, with 8 bases between. The CDR3 nucleotides are TGTGCCAGCAGCTTGCCTGACAAGAACACTGAAGCTTTCTTT. This gives the protein CASSLPDKNTEAFF. Full variable domain (remainder filled in from reference TRBV5-4 and TRBJ1-1): ETGVTQSPTHLIKTRGQQVTLRCSSQSGHNTVSWYQQALGQGPQFIFQYYREEENGRGNFPPRFSGLQFPNYSSELNVNALELDDSALYLCASSLPDKNTEAFFGQGTRLTVV.

This chain connects TRBV5-1 to TRBJ1-6, with D perhaps TRBD1 (6 bases). CDR1 and CDR2 (germline): SGHRS, YFSETQ. The CDR3 is made up of 15 amino acids. Trimming took off 4 bases at V and 5 bases at J, with 13 bases between the two ends. In DNA form, the CDR3 reads TGCGCCAGCAGCACGCAGGGGCAACATAATTCACCCCTCCACTTT. As protein: CASSTQGQHNSPLHF.

About this clonotype itself: One end of the junction varies from germline; a read error may be responsible. CDR3 sequence (DNA): TGCGTCAGCAGTAAGTGTCTGGGAGCGGTCAATGAGCAGTTCTTC. It is translated as CVSSKCLGAVNEQFF. The chain combines TRBV4-3 with TRBJ2-1; D possibly corresponds to TRBD2 (5 bases). CDR1 is LGHNA and CDR2 is YSLEER in the germline V gene. This CDR3 spans 15 amino acids.

About this clonotype itself: A read error is possible here, since a much larger clone lies one base away. The chain joins TRBV5-1 to TRBJ1-1; D not resolved. Germline CDR1 SGHRS, CDR2 YFSETQ. Trimming shortened V by 0 bases and J by 5 bases, and 11 bases separated the two germline ends. The CDR3 is 14 residues long. This CDR3 reads CASSLEPVLTEAFF. The DNA for the CDR3 is TGCGCCAGCAGCTTGGAACCGGTACTAACTGAAGCTTTCTTT.

Details on this clonotype: This sequence may be a read error, since a much larger clone differs from it by one base. The genes are TRBV12-3 or TRBV12-4 and TRBJ2-7, with TRBD1 matching 11 bases. Unmatched junction bases numbered 13, after V lost 5 bases and J lost 1 base. The CDR3 spans 18 residues. CDR3 sequence reads: CASSPRRPGQGASYEQYF. CDR3 bases: TGTGCCAGCAGTCCCCGCCGGCCAGGACAGGGGGCTTCCTACGAGCAGTACTTC.

In its sample, this clonotype was seen a few times. This may be a read error, as it is one base from a much larger clone. This chain links TRBV12-3 or TRBV12-4 with TRBJ2-1; TRBD1 or TRBD2 may be the D gene (6 bases each). The CDR3 runs 15 residues. V dropped 8 bases and J dropped 4 bases, with 18 bases sitting between them. As DNA, the CDR3 is TGTGCCAGCGTCTCTGGGGGGCAGCGGTACAATGAGCAGTTCTTC. Protein sequence: CASVSGGQRYNEQFF.

With respect to this clonotype: This may arise from a read error, as a much more abundant clone is one base away. The chain is built from TRBV29-1 and TRBJ2-3, with 7 bases that match TRBD1. The CDR3 is 14 amino acids. Germline CDR1 SQVTM, CDR2 ANQGSEA. The CDR3 DNA reads TGCAGCGTTCCCTCGGGACAGAGCACATATACGCAGTATTTT. Protein sequence: CSVPSGQSTYTQYF.

As for this clonotype: At one end, the junction sequence differs from germline, possibly due to a read error. The chain combines TRBV20-1 with TRBJ1-1; D is unresolved. The CDR3 is 13 residues long. Germline assignment: CDR1 DFQATT and CDR2 SNEGSKA (reference sequence). CDR3 nucleotide sequence: TGCAGTGCTAGAGACGATAGGGTCACTGAAGCTTTATTT. Translated, it gives CSARDDRVTEALF.

This clonotype was seen a single time. One end of the junction varies from germline; a read error may be responsible. The CDR3 protein is CSVATERYEQYF. The CDR3 coding sequence is TGCAGTGTTGCTACAGAGCGATACGAGCAGTACTTC. J is TRBJ2-7 and V is TRBV29-1, with no clear D. This CDR3 spans 12 amino acids. Per the germline V gene, CDR1 is SQVTM and CDR2 is ANQGSEA.

V is TRBV29-1 and J is TRBJ2-1; weak D call: TRBD1 (6 bases). V lost 7 bases, J lost 12 bases, and 31 bases lay in between. CDR3 length equals 16 residues. The V gene's germline CDR1 is SQVTM and CDR2 ANQGSEA. CDR3 sequence: CSANEDTQGGMGGQFF. CDR3 bases: TGCAGCGCTAACGAGGACACACAGGGTGGTATGGGTGGGCAGTTCTTC.